This T cell receptor (beta chain) was retrieved from a study of cytomegalovirus exposure and HLA in healthy donors (dated by TCRdb to 2017 to 2019). About the full investigation: An earlier analysis of some 550 of the donors reported 250 to 300 Gb of sequence data and around 110 million unique TCR beta sequences from about 200 million T cells. An early release covering 550 to 700 HLA-typed donors comprised about 300 gigabases of sequencing data and about 90 million unique TCR sequences. Of the 398 genotyped donors, less than 90% were placed in the genetic ancestry cluster associated with self-reported Caucasian donors. The study aimed to test whether signatures of past pathogen exposure could be identified by cataloging public T cell receptors. The study used immunosequencing to profile the T cell repertoires of approximately 690 subjects and linked those repertoires to cytomegalovirus serostatus. In addition to the first cohort of around 670 subjects, a separate validation cohort of 120 different subjects was used. To predict cytomegalovirus infection status, the study combined high-throughput TCR immunosequencing, statistical association of individual TCRs with disease status, and machine learning. A later analysis re-examined previously published TCR beta repertoires from roughly 650 donors and added high-resolution HLA genotyping to investigate patterns of TCR occurrence. Rather than using new phenotypic data, the later analysis identified candidate immune exposures from TCR beta sequences and from how often those sequences occurred across donors. An earlier analysis of approximately 640 of the donors applied high-throughput TCR beta sequencing to assess whether each TCR beta V gene segment acted as functional or pseudogenic. Donor age, sex, ethnicity and CMV serostatus were collected together with the repertoire data. In a later genetic analysis, genome-wide SNP genotypes for about 55% of the roughly 700 donors were used, and that subset was treated as a discovery cohort. Every repertoire in the discovery cohort had been generated on one and the same sequencing platform. HLA typing covered class I and class II loci at four-digit resolution. The number of typed donors differed by locus: about 620-640 for A, B, C, DRB1 and DQB1; some 500 for DQA1; some 610 for DPA1; and 400 to 480 for DPB1. Five DR-DQ haplotypes were treated as single units for association and clustering because of strong linkage in the cohort. Across some 400 genotyped donors of the cohort, an average of approximately 220,000 unique TCR beta nucleotide sequences per donor were sequenced, and roughly a sixth of those sequences were non-productive.

The library was made by the immunoSEQ multiplex PCR assay. The multiplex PCR relied on a mix of 60 forward primers for TCR Vbeta segments and 13 reverse primers for TCR Jbeta segments. Amplification of the CDR3 region of rearranged TCR beta genes was performed with a multiplex PCR assay on genomic DNA. The Illumina HiSeq System was used to sequence the amplified TCR beta libraries as 87-base-pair reads. The paper's data handling went like this. A later analysis tallied around 87 million unique TCR beta chains across the 660 or so repertoires, and approximately 11 million of those chains were shared by two or more donors. Raw reads were error-corrected and collapsed into unique sequences by a nearest-neighbor algorithm in which closely related sequences were merged to remove PCR and sequencing errors. V, D and J gene segments were assigned by aligning CDR3 sequences to IMGT reference sequences. For a sequence to be retained, a match of at least six nucleotides to both a V gene segment and a J gene segment was required. Rearrangements were called productive when the CDR3 lacked stop codons and stayed in frame with V and J; all others were non-productive. CDR3 was defined according to IMGT convention as the region running from the second conserved V-encoded cysteine to the conserved J-encoded phenylalanine. The earlier analysis of fewer than 700 of the donors excluded sequences that lacked an unambiguous match to a single V gene segment. In an earlier analysis of almost 600 of the donors, a V segment was called functional when productive rearrangements were above 56.7%, and segregating when the standard deviation between donors exceeded 5%. A statistical classification framework was developed to diagnose cytomegalovirus status using the catalog of TCR beta chain sequences. A later analysis assigned V and J genes by comparing TCR nucleotide sequences with IMGT/GENE-DB human TR gene sequences. Using the TCRdist pipeline, a later analysis assigned CDR3 sequences along with most-parsimonious VDJ recombination scenarios. A later analysis defined each TCR beta chain by its CDR3 amino acid sequence plus V-gene family, and excluded reads lacking a unique V-gene family. As a way to deal with suspected cross-contamination and a sequencing artifact, a later analysis dropped roughly 620 nucleotide sequences that were highly shared and had low generation probability. A later analysis calculated a clonal expansion index for each public chain from normalized within-repertoire ranks of inferred template counts. A later analysis computed generation probabilities with a VDJ recombination model fitted to out-of-frame rearrangements, and checked the results against IGoR. In a later analysis, hypergeometric tests were used to score TCR-TCR, TCR-HLA and TCR-CMV co-occurrence, with a repertoire-size bias correction applied to TCR pairs. In a later analysis, false discovery rates were estimated by permuting HLA or CMV assignments 20 times. A later analysis grouped co-occurring TCRs with DBSCAN, adding TCRdist sequence similarity when clustering within HLA-allele-positive subsets. Repertoires with fewer than 30,000 or more than 120,000 public chains, plus five repertoires with anomalous nucleotide sharing, were excluded from co-occurrence clustering. As stored in TCRdb, this immuneACCESS dataset retains in-frame rearrangements with V and J assigned. A fraction of the clones does not appear; measured against another copy, unresolved V genes explain less than half of the discrepancy, and the remainder lacks a known reason. The DNA was the basis for D and trimming; V, J and clone size are from that table. This sample is represented by under 200,000 clones; almost 80% of them were singletons. About 1.3% of the sample rests with the top ten.

In total, 666 healthy bone marrow donors made up the cohort. At the time of sampling, every cohort member was nominally healthy, though immune exposures that went unrecorded were likely present. The donor tested CMV seronegative, placing the donor among the 300 to 400 seronegative members of the cohort. A peripheral blood sample was collected from each donor, and TCR beta sequencing was performed on peripheral blood mononuclear cells. Genomic DNA extraction from the blood cell samples was performed with the Qiagen DNeasy Blood Extraction Kit. General findings and caveats noted by the study authors: Compared with equally common non-associated chains, HLA-associated TCR beta chains in a later analysis were more clonally expanded and had lower generation probabilities. The only immune exposure information available for the cohort was CMV serostatus. A later analysis reported that several top co-occurrence clusters appeared linked to parvovirus B19, influenza, CMV and Epstein-Barr virus. Specific HLA alleles were associated with around 18,000 TCR beta sequences at a false discovery rate of 0.05 in a later analysis. Correlated functional status among segregating V segments might be attributable to linkage disequilibrium, but an unknown experimental factor could not be ruled out. When HLA alleles, especially DR and DQ, strongly co-occurred, attributing TCR associations to individual alleles was difficult. According to a later analysis, TCR association rates differed among HLA loci, with DRB1 alleles showing the most associated TCRs and HLA-C alleles showing the fewest. A later genetic analysis associated a missense DCLRE1C variant with V-gene and J-gene trimming of TCR beta chains, and an independent cohort replicated the association. Broadly in line with IMGT annotations, most TCR beta V segments showed up in productive rearrangements about 87% or about 30% of the time in an earlier analysis of several hundred of the donors. A further reported finding was that TCR beta sequences accurately predicted the HLA-A and HLA-B alleles for most subjects in the first cohort. The sequencing pipeline was judged likely to have produced a cluster of highly shared sequence variants as a technical artifact. In a later genetic analysis, fewer N-insertions in productive TCRs were reported among donors in an Asian-associated ancestry cluster than the roughly 700-donor mean. The classifier was reported to diagnose cytomegalovirus status with high specificity and sensitivity in both the original and validation cohorts. The study gave a list of about 150 TCR beta chains associated with cytomegalovirus. Because HLA typing was unavailable for some donors at each locus, only the typed subset was used in association tests. The authors suggested that the approach could potentially be extended to other disease states and immunological phenotypes. Because counts were too low, about 18 rarely observed V segments, including chromosome 9 orphons, were excluded from the earlier analysis of some 540 of the donors. Most TCR sequences were seen in very few donors, while some public TCRs were found in many individuals. Only TCR beta chains were sequenced in this cohort, and the absence of alpha or paired-chain data limited detectable features. Roughly uniform sequencing depth across donors was assumed in presence/absence analyses, although this assumption may not hold. Because the 87-base-pair reads could not distinguish some IMGT-functional V segments, including TRBV6-2 and TRBV6-3, those segments were excluded. Three of the identified cytomegalovirus-associated TCR beta chains were confirmed in vitro to be specific for cytomegalovirus antigens. According to a later analysis, most CMV-associated TCR beta chains appeared to be HLA-restricted, and the HLA associations seemed to be driven largely by CMV exposure.

This clone has more than one count but fewer than ten. This receptor's antigen is unknown. One base away there is no much larger clone; base qualities are not given. CDR1 LNHDA and CDR2 SQIVND were looked up in the germline V gene (reference sequence). The CDR3, cysteine through phenylalanine, is 13 amino acids long. Just CDR3 DNA is preserved here, 39 bases in frame from base 1. V and J are truncated by 2 bases and 5 bases respectively, leaving an intervening sequence of 10 bases. The sequenced material came from PBMCs. Rearrangement joined TRBV19 to TRBJ2-7; a weak D assignment points to TRBD1 (5 bases agree). The TCR comes from a man aged 30 to 45 in good health and CMV-seronegative. Read as DNA, the sequence is TGTGCCAGTAGTATAACAGGTACCCACGAGCAGTACTTC. This sequence encodes CASSITGTHEQYF.